Listed below are T cell receptor beta chains from one sample, sequenced in a study of blood T cells in healthy people across ages. TCRdb reprocessed the 5' RACE reads via MiXCR and lists one record per CDR3 protein. The sample has 1.5 million to 2 million distinct CDR3 sequences, roughly 50% seen once; the top ten hold less than 2.5%. Sequenced material: blood. The source is a woman aged 40 to 55 in good health. Each CDR3 is given with its conserved first and last residue. D genes are given only for firm matches. Expanded clones are given a class, and other clones once, few, many or no size at all.

abundance: .
d_gene: .
v_gene: TRBV7-8
j_gene: TRBJ1-2
CDR3aa: CASSPPRQADYGYTF
CDR3nt: TGTGCCAGCAGCCCCCCTCGACAGGCGGACTATGGCTACACCTTC

abundance: .
d_gene: .
v_gene: TRBV28
j_gene: TRBJ2-7
CDR3aa: CASRPNALKLYNEQYF
CDR3nt: TGTGCCAGCAGGCCCAATGCCCTCAAATTATACAATGAGCAGTACTTC

abundance: .
d_gene: .
v_gene: TRBV12-3/TRBV12-4
j_gene: TRBJ1-2
CDR3aa: CASSLGWVDGYTF
CDR3nt: TGTGCCAGCAGTCTGGGGTGGGTTGATGGCTACACCTTC

abundance: .
d_gene: TRBD1
v_gene: TRBV12-3/TRBV12-4
j_gene: TRBJ2-3
CDR3aa: CASRLRDRDTDTQYF
CDR3nt: TGTGCCAGCAGACTCCGGGACAGGGACACAGATACGCAGTATTTT

abundance: many
d_gene: TRBD1
v_gene: TRBV4-2
j_gene: TRBJ1-2
CDR3aa: CASSWTGVVGYTF
CDR3nt: TGTGCCAGCAGCTGGACAGGGGTAGTCGGCTACACCTTC

abundance: few
d_gene: .
v_gene: TRBV20-1
j_gene: TRBJ2-7
CDR3aa: CSAPGHVEGAEQYF
CDR3nt: TGCAGTGCTCCCGGACACGTCGAAGGGGCCGAGCAGTACTTC

abundance: .
d_gene: .
v_gene: TRBV28
j_gene: TRBJ1-2
CDR3aa: CASSSYGPEVLGCTF
CDR3nt: TGTGCCAGCAGTTCCTACGGACCAGAGGTACTTGGCTGCACCTTC

abundance: .
d_gene: .
v_gene: TRBV11-2
j_gene: TRBJ2-7
CDR3aa: CASSRLSGSSYEQYF
CDR3nt: TGTGCCAGCAGCAGGCTCTCAGGGAGCTCCTACGAGCAGTACTTC

abundance: .
d_gene: TRBD1
v_gene: TRBV12-3/TRBV12-4
j_gene: TRBJ1-2
CDR3aa: CASRRLQGASYGYTF
CDR3nt: TGTGCCAGCAGACGGCTACAGGGGGCGAGTTATGGCTACACCTTC

abundance: .
d_gene: .
v_gene: TRBV9
j_gene: TRBJ2-1
CDR3aa: CASSVGRGRHNEQFF
CDR3nt: TGTGCCAGCAGCGTAGGGAGGGGGAGGCACAATGAGCAGTTCTTC

abundance: .
d_gene: TRBD2
v_gene: TRBV28
j_gene: TRBJ2-1
CDR3aa: CASTPGGPYEQFF
CDR3nt: TGTGCCAGCACTCCGGGGGGGCCTTATGAGCAGTTCTTC

abundance: .
d_gene: TRBD1
v_gene: TRBV27
j_gene: TRBJ2-4
CDR3aa: CASSLLTGAKNIQYF
CDR3nt: TGTGCCAGCAGTTTATTGACAGGGGCCAAAAACATTCAGTACTTC

abundance: .
d_gene: .
v_gene: TRBV6-1
j_gene: TRBJ1-1
CDR3aa: CASHGPRMNTEAFF
CDR3nt: TGTGCCAGCCACGGTCCGAGAATGAACACTGAAGCTTTCTTT

abundance: .
d_gene: .
v_gene: TRBV12-3/TRBV12-4
j_gene: TRBJ2-5
CDR3aa: CASSPYRGGRETQYF
CDR3nt: TGTGCCAGCAGTCCCTATAGGGGGGGGCGGGAGACCCAGTACTTC

abundance: .
d_gene: .
v_gene: TRBV7-9
j_gene: TRBJ2-4
CDR3aa: CASSSGAADGVKNIQYF
CDR3nt: TGTGCCAGCAGCTCGGGTGCGGCGGATGGGGTCAAAAACATTCAGTACTTC

abundance: .
d_gene: .
v_gene: TRBV11-1
j_gene: TRBJ2-3
CDR3aa: CASSLRSHTYTGTQYF
CDR3nt: TGTGCCAGCAGCTTAAGGTCACATACCTATACGGGTACGCAGTATTTT

abundance: few
d_gene: .
v_gene: TRBV12-3/TRBV12-4
j_gene: TRBJ2-1
CDR3aa: CASSFRRGEYNEQFF
CDR3nt: TGTGCCAGCAGTTTTCGAAGGGGGGAATACAATGAGCAGTTCTTC

abundance: .
d_gene: .
v_gene: TRBV12-3/TRBV12-4
j_gene: TRBJ2-5
CDR3aa: CASSLGAGRYF
CDR3nt: TGTGCCAGCAGTTTAGGTGCAGGCAGGTACTTC

abundance: .
d_gene: .
v_gene: TRBV2
j_gene: TRBJ2-5
CDR3aa: CASIAQGLQETQYF
CDR3nt: TGTGCCAGCATAGCGCAGGGGTTACAAGAGACCCAGTACTTC

abundance: few
d_gene: TRBD1
v_gene: TRBV5-1
j_gene: TRBJ2-1
CDR3aa: CASSITGVSNNEQFF
CDR3nt: TGCGCCAGCAGCATTACAGGGGTTTCAAACAATGAGCAGTTCTTC

abundance: few
d_gene: TRBD2
v_gene: TRBV27
j_gene: TRBJ2-1
CDR3aa: CASSLSTVLLGEGSIVHEQFF
CDR3nt: TGTGCCAGCAGTTTATCCACAGTGTTGCTCGGGGAGGGATCGATTGTTCACGAGCAGTTCTTC

abundance: once
d_gene: .
v_gene: TRBV20-1
j_gene: TRBJ2-3
CDR3aa: CSAKGGALSTDTQYF
CDR3nt: TGCAGTGCTAAAGGCGGGGCTCTCAGCACAGATACGCAGTATTTT

abundance: .
d_gene: TRBD2
v_gene: TRBV20-1
j_gene: TRBJ2-3
CDR3aa: CSATPGTSGTDTQYF
CDR3nt: TGCAGTGCTACACCCGGGACTAGCGGCACAGATACGCAGTATTTT

abundance: .
d_gene: TRBD2
v_gene: TRBV7-3
j_gene: TRBJ2-3
CDR3aa: CASSAGLAQSTDTQYF
CDR3nt: TGTGCCAGCAGCGCAGGACTAGCGCAGAGCACAGATACGCAGTATTTT

abundance: .
d_gene: TRBD2
v_gene: TRBV2
j_gene: TRBJ2-3
CDR3aa: CASSEALTSGVSDTQYF
CDR3nt: TGTGCCAGCAGTGAAGCGCTTACTAGCGGGGTATCAGATACGCAGTATTTT

abundance: few
d_gene: TRBD2
v_gene: TRBV20-1
j_gene: TRBJ2-3
CDR3aa: CSAAGLAAPPGTDTQYF
CDR3nt: TGCAGTGCCGCGGGGCTAGCGGCCCCTCCCGGCACAGATACGCAGTATTTT

abundance: .
d_gene: TRBD2
v_gene: TRBV2
j_gene: TRBJ2-5
CDR3aa: CASSWSSGGSETQYF
CDR3nt: TGTGCCAGCAGTTGGTCTAGCGGGGGTTCTGAGACCCAGTACTTC

abundance: .
d_gene: .
v_gene: TRBV20-1
j_gene: TRBJ2-7
CDR3aa: CSAELGYEQYF
CDR3nt: TGCAGTGCGGAGCTGGGCTACGAGCAGTACTTC

abundance: .
d_gene: TRBD1
v_gene: TRBV12-3/TRBV12-4
j_gene: TRBJ2-3
CDR3aa: CASSFRDSSYTQYF
CDR3nt: TGTGCCAGCAGTTTTAGGGACAGTTCCTATACGCAGTATTTT

abundance: .
d_gene: .
v_gene: TRBV20-1
j_gene: TRBJ2-4
CDR3aa: CSAHRVGKNIQYF
CDR3nt: TGCAGTGCTCACAGGGTCGGCAAAAACATTCAGTACTTC

abundance: .
d_gene: TRBD1
v_gene: TRBV7-2
j_gene: TRBJ2-5
CDR3aa: CASRSQGAVMETQYF
CDR3nt: TGTGCCAGCAGATCCCAGGGGGCTGTTATGGAGACCCAGTACTTC

abundance: .
d_gene: .
v_gene: TRBV29-1
j_gene: TRBJ2-5
CDR3aa: CSVSSVGHFAQFRKITAETQYF
CDR3nt: TGCAGCGTTTCGTCCGTAGGTCACTTCGCGCAGTTCAGGAAGATCACGGCAGAGACCCAGTACTTC

abundance: .
d_gene: .
v_gene: TRBV6-2/TRBV6-3
j_gene: TRBJ1-4
CDR3aa: CASSSNLKEEKLFF
CDR3nt: TGTGCCAGCAGTTCAAACCTGAAGGAAGAAAAACTGTTTTTT

abundance: .
d_gene: .
v_gene: TRBV10-3
j_gene: TRBJ1-6
CDR3aa: CAIRGRDGRNSPLHF
CDR3nt: TGTGCCATCAGGGGCCGGGACGGGCGTAATTCACCCCTCCACTTT

abundance: .
d_gene: .
v_gene: TRBV4-2
j_gene: TRBJ2-5
CDR3aa: CASSQEYRTQETQYF
CDR3nt: TGTGCCAGCAGCCAAGAATACAGAACCCAAGAGACCCAGTACTTC

abundance: .
d_gene: .
v_gene: TRBV19
j_gene: TRBJ2-4
CDR3aa: CASNEQGSGIQYF
CDR3nt: TGTGCCAGTAACGAACAGGGATCCGGCATTCAGTACTTC

abundance: .
d_gene: TRBD1
v_gene: TRBV20-1
j_gene: TRBJ1-6
CDR3aa: CSANPRTGNNSPLHF
CDR3nt: TGCAGTGCCAATCCCCGGACAGGAAATAATTCACCCCTCCACTTT

abundance: .
d_gene: .
v_gene: TRBV5-1
j_gene: TRBJ2-1
CDR3aa: CTSNPSGQSYNEQFF
CDR3nt: TGCACCAGCAACCCATCTGGACAGTCATACAATGAGCAGTTCTTC

abundance: .
d_gene: .
v_gene: TRBV5-6
j_gene: TRBJ1-6
CDR3aa: CASSLVGPGTGSYNSPLHF
CDR3nt: TGTGCCAGCAGCTTGGTTGGGCCCGGGACCGGCTCCTATAATTCACCCCTCCACTTT

abundance: .
d_gene: .
v_gene: TRBV10-3
j_gene: TRBJ2-6
CDR3aa: CAISEPGPRGANVLTF
CDR3nt: TGTGCCATCAGCGAGCCTGGACCACGGGGGGCCAACGTCCTGACTTTC

abundance: .
d_gene: .
v_gene: TRBV20-1
j_gene: TRBJ1-4
CDR3aa: CSAADRNEKLFF
CDR3nt: TGCAGTGCTGCCGATCGTAATGAAAAACTGTTTTTT

abundance: few
d_gene: .
v_gene: TRBV6-2/TRBV6-3
j_gene: TRBJ1-2
CDR3aa: CASSYYLSHGYGYTF
CDR3nt: TGTGCCAGCAGTTACTATTTATCTCACGGCTATGGCTACACCTTC

abundance: .
d_gene: .
v_gene: TRBV27
j_gene: TRBJ1-2
CDR3aa: CASSLDLKLGYTF
CDR3nt: TGTGCCAGCAGTCTGGACCTAAAACTCGGCTACACCTTC

abundance: .
d_gene: TRBD1
v_gene: TRBV7-6
j_gene: TRBJ2-7
CDR3aa: CASSLWGQGVREQYF
CDR3nt: TGTGCCAGCAGCTTATGGGGACAGGGCGTCCGCGAGCAGTACTTC

abundance: few
d_gene: TRBD2
v_gene: TRBV4-3
j_gene: TRBJ2-1
CDR3aa: CASSASGVDYNEQFF
CDR3nt: TGCGCCAGCAGCGCTAGCGGGGTGGACTACAATGAGCAGTTCTTC

abundance: few
d_gene: .
v_gene: TRBV20-1
j_gene: TRBJ2-7
CDR3aa: CSARHGQTYEQYF
CDR3nt: TGCAGTGCTAGGCATGGACAAACCTACGAGCAGTACTTC

abundance: few
d_gene: .
v_gene: TRBV6-5
j_gene: TRBJ2-5
CDR3aa: CASSAGGGRQETQYF
CDR3nt: TGTGCCAGCAGTGCTGGAGGGGGGAGGCAAGAGACCCAGTACTTC

abundance: few
d_gene: .
v_gene: TRBV7-2
j_gene: TRBJ2-5
CDR3aa: CASHHPAAQETQYF
CDR3nt: TGTGCCAGCCACCACCCGGCAGCTCAAGAGACCCAGTACTTC

abundance: .
d_gene: .
v_gene: TRBV2
j_gene: TRBJ1-1
CDR3aa: CASIPLGRGDTEAFF
CDR3nt: TGTGCCAGCATCCCACTGGGCAGGGGCGACACTGAAGCTTTCTTT

abundance: once
d_gene: TRBD2
v_gene: TRBV27
j_gene: TRBJ2-3
CDR3aa: CASSLFQRGGRTDTQYF
CDR3nt: TGTGCCAGCAGTTTATTCCAGCGGGGGGGTCGCACAGATACGCAGTATTTT

abundance: .
d_gene: .
v_gene: TRBV9
j_gene: TRBJ2-1
CDR3aa: CASSEDSGGEQFF
CDR3nt: TGTGCCAGCAGCGAGGACAGCGGTGGTGAGCAGTTCTTC

abundance: many
d_gene: TRBD2
v_gene: TRBV6-2/TRBV6-3
j_gene: TRBJ2-1
CDR3aa: CASSYSPASGVYNEQFF
CDR3nt: TGTGCCAGCAGTTACTCCCCCGCCAGCGGGGTTTACAATGAGCAGTTCTTC

abundance: many
d_gene: .
v_gene: TRBV6-2/TRBV6-3
j_gene: TRBJ2-5
CDR3aa: CASSYSEYQETQYF
CDR3nt: TGTGCCAGCAGTTACTCGGAATACCAAGAGACCCAGTACTTC

abundance: .
d_gene: .
v_gene: TRBV6-5
j_gene: TRBJ1-2
CDR3aa: CASRRDEGYGYTF
CDR3nt: TGTGCCAGCAGACGGGACGAAGGGTATGGCTACACCTTC

abundance: .
d_gene: TRBD2
v_gene: TRBV20-1
j_gene: TRBJ2-7
CDR3aa: CSALRLAGGEQYF
CDR3nt: TGCAGTGCCCTCCGACTAGCGGGGGGTGAGCAGTACTTC

abundance: few
d_gene: TRBD2
v_gene: TRBV6-5
j_gene: TRBJ2-3
CDR3aa: CASRRAGGTDTQYF
CDR3nt: TGTGCCAGCAGGAGAGCGGGGGGTACGGATACGCAGTATTTT